The sample holds a few counts of the clone carrying this TCR beta chain. Its antigen remains unidentified. This specimen belongs to a study of T cell responses to AZD1222 COVID-19 vaccine. General study results and limits: Vaccine-related CD4 TCRs covered spike, predominating at 160-218 and 743-854.

Some clones are missing from TCRdb's copy, which holds only in-frame ones; the method was immunoSEQ multiplex PCR. The repertoire holds over 95,000 clones, with more than 85% as singletons. V was cut by 0 bases and J by 0 bases, with 18 bases left in between. This CDR3 is built from 19 residues. Germline values: CDR1 MGHRA, CDR2 YSYEKL. The clonotype originates from an adult in good health. The chain is built from TRBV4-1 and TRBJ1-5, with D maybe TRBD1 (5 bases). The input for sequencing was peripheral blood, taken on day 0 of AZD1222 vaccination. The CDR3 region has the DNA TGCGCCAGCAGCCAAGATGTCGGGGCAGGGAGGTTTAGCAATCAGCCCCAGCATTTT. Translated: CASSQDVGAGRFSNQPQHF.